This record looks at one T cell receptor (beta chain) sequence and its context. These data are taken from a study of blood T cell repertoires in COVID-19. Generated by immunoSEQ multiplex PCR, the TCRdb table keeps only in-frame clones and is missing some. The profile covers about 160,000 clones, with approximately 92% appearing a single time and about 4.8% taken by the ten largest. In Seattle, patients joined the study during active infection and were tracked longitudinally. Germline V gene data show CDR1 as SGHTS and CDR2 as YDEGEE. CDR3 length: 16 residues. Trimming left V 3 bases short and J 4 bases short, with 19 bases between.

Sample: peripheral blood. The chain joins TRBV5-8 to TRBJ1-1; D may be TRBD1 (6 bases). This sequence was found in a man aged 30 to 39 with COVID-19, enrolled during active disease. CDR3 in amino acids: CASSSALSRGGTEAFF. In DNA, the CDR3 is TGTGCCAGCAGCTCCGCACTGAGTAGGGGGGGCACTGAAGCTTTCTTT.